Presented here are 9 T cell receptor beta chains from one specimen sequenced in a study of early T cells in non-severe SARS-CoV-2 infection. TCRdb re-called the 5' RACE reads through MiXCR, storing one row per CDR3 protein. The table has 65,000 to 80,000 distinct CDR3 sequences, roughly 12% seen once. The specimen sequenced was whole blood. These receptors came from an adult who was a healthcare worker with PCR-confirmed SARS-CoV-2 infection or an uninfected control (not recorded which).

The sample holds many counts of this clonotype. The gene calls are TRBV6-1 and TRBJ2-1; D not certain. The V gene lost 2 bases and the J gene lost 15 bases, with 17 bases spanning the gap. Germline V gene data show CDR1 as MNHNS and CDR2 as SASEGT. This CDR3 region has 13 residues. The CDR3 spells CASSEMVGLDGFF. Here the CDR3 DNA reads TGTGCCAGCAGTGAAATGGTGGGTCTAGATGGGTTCTTC.

The CDR3 spells CAISDDNTDTQYF. In DNA, the CDR3 is TGTGCCATCAGTGATGACAACACAGATACGCAGTATTTT. V gene TRBV10-3 combines with J gene TRBJ2-3, with no clear D. Between the trimmed V and J ends, which lost 3 bases and 2 bases, there was a span of 6 bases. The CDR3 has 13 residues. Germline assignment: CDR1 ENHRY and CDR2 SYGVKD.

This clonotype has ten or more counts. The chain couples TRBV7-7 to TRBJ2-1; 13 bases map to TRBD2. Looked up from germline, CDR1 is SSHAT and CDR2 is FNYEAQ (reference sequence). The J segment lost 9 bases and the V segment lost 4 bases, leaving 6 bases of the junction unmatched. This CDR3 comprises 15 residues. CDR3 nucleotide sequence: TGTGCCAGCAGCTCTACTAGCGGGAGGGCCGGTGAGCAGTTCTTC. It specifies CASSSTSGRAGEQFF.

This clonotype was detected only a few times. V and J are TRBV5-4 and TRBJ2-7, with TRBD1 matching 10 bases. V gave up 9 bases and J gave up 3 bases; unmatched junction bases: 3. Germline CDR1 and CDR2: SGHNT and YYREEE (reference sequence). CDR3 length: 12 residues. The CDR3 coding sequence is TGTGCCATGGGACAGGGGATCTACGAGCAGTACTTC. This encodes CAMGQGIYEQYF.

Written as DNA, the CDR3 is TGCAGCGTTGTGGAGCTCTACACCGGGGAGCTGTTTTTT. This encodes CSVVELYTGELFF. This chain uses TRBV29-1 with TRBJ2-2; D unresolved. Per the germline V gene, CDR1 is SQVTM and CDR2 is ANQGSEA. Trimming pared 4 bases from V and 3 bases from J, leaving 9 bases between. There are 13 residues in the CDR3.

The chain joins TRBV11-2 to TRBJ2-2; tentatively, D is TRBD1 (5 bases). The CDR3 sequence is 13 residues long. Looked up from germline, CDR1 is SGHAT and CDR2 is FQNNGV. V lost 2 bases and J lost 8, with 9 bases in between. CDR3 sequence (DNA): TGTGCCAGCAGCTTAAGGGGCGAAGGGGAGCTGTTTTTT. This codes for CASSLRGEGELFF.

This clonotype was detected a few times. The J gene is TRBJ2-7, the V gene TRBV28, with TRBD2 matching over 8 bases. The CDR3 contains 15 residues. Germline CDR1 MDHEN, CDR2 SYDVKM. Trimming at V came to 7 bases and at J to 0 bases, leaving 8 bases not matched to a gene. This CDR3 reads CASTYKRGTSYEQYF. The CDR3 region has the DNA TGTGCCAGCACTTATAAGCGGGGGACCTCCTACGAGCAGTACTTC.

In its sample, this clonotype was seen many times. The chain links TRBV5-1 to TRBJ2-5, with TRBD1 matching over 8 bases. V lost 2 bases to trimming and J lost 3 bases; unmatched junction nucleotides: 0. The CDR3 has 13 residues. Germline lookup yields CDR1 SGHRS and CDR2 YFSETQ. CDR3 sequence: CASSLQGEETQYF. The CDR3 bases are TGCGCCAGCAGCTTACAGGGGGAAGAGACCCAGTACTTC.

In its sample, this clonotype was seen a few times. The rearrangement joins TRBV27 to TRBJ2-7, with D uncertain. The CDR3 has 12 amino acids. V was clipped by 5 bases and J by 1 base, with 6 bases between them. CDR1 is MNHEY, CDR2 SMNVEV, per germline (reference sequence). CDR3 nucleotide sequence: TGTGCCAGCAGTGGAGTGTCCTACGAGCAGTACTTC. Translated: CASSGVSYEQYF.